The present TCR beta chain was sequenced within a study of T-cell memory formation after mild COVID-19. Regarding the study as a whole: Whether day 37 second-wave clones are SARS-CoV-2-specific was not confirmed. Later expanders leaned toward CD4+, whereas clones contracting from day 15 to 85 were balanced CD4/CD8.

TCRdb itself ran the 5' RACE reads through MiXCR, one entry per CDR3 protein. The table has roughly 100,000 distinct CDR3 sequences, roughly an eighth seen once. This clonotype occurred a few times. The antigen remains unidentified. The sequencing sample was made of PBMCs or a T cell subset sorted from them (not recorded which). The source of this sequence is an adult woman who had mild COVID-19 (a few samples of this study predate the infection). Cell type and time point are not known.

CDR3 sequence: CAISEATGFQETQYF. The CDR3, as DNA: TGTGCCATCAGTGAGGCGACAGGGTTCCAGGAGACCCAGTACTTC. The V call is TRBV10-3, the J call TRBJ2-5; 7 positions agree with TRBD1. The CDR3 is 15 amino acids. The germline CDR1 and CDR2 sequences are ENHRY and SYGVKD. The V gene end was trimmed by 2 bases and the J gene end by 5 bases; junction bases not matched to a gene: 8.